Shown below are 10 T cell receptor beta chains from a single sample sequenced in a study of vaccination and CD4 T cells after COVID-19. Their cognate antigens are unknown. Sequenced with the Oncomine TCR Beta short-read assay was DNA taken from cultured CD4+ T cells. TCRdb reanalysed the PCR reads using MiXCR and keeps one entry per CDR3 protein. The data hold around 7,000 distinct CDR3 sequences, with approximately 44% observed a single time. Treatment noted: roughly 11-day PBMC culture with coronavirus spike peptide pools or control peptides (ViraFEST assay). CD4+ T lymphocytes from the unexposed donor were collected before the COVID-19 pandemic (2011-2018). The specimen sequenced was CD4+ T cells from blood, cultured in vitro. These receptors were taken from a human donor in good health.

This chain connects TRBV5-4 to TRBJ2-3; 9 bases are shared with TRBD2. This CDR3 has 15 residues. After removal of 0 bases from V and 4 bases from J, the junction contained 3 bases not matched to a gene. Looked up from germline, CDR1 is SGHNT and CDR2 is YYREEE (reference sequence). The CDR3 is CASSLGGGRADTQYF. The DNA for the CDR3 is TGTGCCAGCAGCTTGGGGGGCGGGAGGGCAGATACGCAGTATTTT.

Only a few counts were recorded for this clonotype. The J gene is TRBJ2-2, the V gene TRBV19; possibly TRBD1 for D (6 bases). This CDR3 is 14 amino acids long. Trimming left V 4 bases short and J 5 bases short, with 11 bases between. Germline values: CDR1 LNHDA, CDR2 SQIVND (reference sequence). CDR3 loop: CASSRQGRTGELFF. For the CDR3, the DNA is TGTGCCAGTAGTAGGCAGGGGCGGACCGGGGAGCTGTTTTTT. Drawing the rest from reference TRBV19 and TRBJ2-2, the complete variable domain is DGGITQSPKYLFRKEGQNVTLSCEQNLNHDAMYWYRQDPGQGLRLIYYSQIVNDFQKGDIAEGYSVSREKKESFPLTVTSAQKNPTAFYLCASSRQGRTGELFFGEGSRLTVL.

This clonotype was counted only a few times. The J gene is TRBJ1-5, the V gene TRBV19; no reliable D call. Germline V gene data show CDR1 as LNHDA and CDR2 as SQIVND (reference sequence). This CDR3 has 14 amino acids. Trimming removed 1 base at V and 3 bases at J, with 7 bases between. CDR3: CASSIVENNQPQHF. DNA of the CDR3: TGTGCCAGTAGTATAGTGGAAAACAATCAGCCCCAGCATTTT.

The gene calls are TRBV11-2 and TRBJ1-6; no clear D. CDR1 is SGHAT, CDR2 FQNNGV, per germline. The CDR3 consists of 14 residues. Trimming removed 6 bases from V and 5 bases from J, with 11 bases in between. The CDR3 DNA is TGTGCCAGCAGGCCGGCAGTGGATAATTCACCCCTCCACTTT. Amino acids: CASRPAVDNSPLHF.

The table lists this clonotype with a few counts. This chain links TRBV6-5 with TRBJ1-2; D gene unclear. CDR3 size: 15 residues. The V end was cut by 4 bases, the J end by 4 bases, with 16 bases between. Germline-derived CDR1 and CDR2 are MNHEY and SVGAGI. CDR3 nucleotides: TGTGCCAGCAGTTCTAAGGGTGAGAGGTTCTATGGCTACACCTTC. Amino acids: CASSSKGERFYGYTF.

The gene calls are TRBV28 and TRBJ1-5, with D tentatively TRBD1 (5 bases). Germline V gives CDR1 MDHEN, CDR2 SYDVKM. This CDR3 spans 16 amino acids. V was cut by 6 bases and J by 0 bases, with 15 bases left in between. CDR3 sequence: CASSPGQLYSNQPQHF. The CDR3 DNA follows: TGTGCCAGCAGCCCCGGACAATTATATAGCAATCAGCCCCAGCATTTT.

V gene TRBV2 combines with J gene TRBJ1-5; D is uncertain. V was pared by 3 bases and J by 1 base, with 10 bases between. This CDR3 comprises 15 residues. In germline, CDR1 is SNHLY, CDR2 FYNNEI. The CDR3 region is CASSDQGLSNQPQHF. The CDR3 DNA is TGTGCCAGCAGTGATCAAGGGCTGAGCAATCAGCCCCAGCATTTT.

This clonotype was seen a few times. The chain employs TRBV7-2 and TRBJ1-5; no reliable D call. The V end was cut by 0 bases, the J end by 2 bases, with 11 bases between. The CDR3 runs 16 residues. In germline, CDR1 is SGHTA, CDR2 FQGNSA. The CDR3 sequence: CASSLALGWGNQPQHF. DNA of the CDR3: TGTGCCAGCAGCTTAGCGCTGGGCTGGGGCAATCAGCCCCAGCATTTT.

V gene TRBV19 combines with J gene TRBJ1-5; D is ambiguous. CDR3 length equals 12 residues. Trimming left V 5 bases short and J 9 bases short, with 11 bases between. Germline values: CDR1 LNHDA, CDR2 SQIVND (reference sequence). In nucleotides, the CDR3 is TGTGCCAGTAGTGATCGGATCCTGCCCCAGCATTTT. This codes for CASSDRILPQHF.

The chain couples TRBV6-2 or TRBV6-3 to TRBJ2-7; TRBD2 aligns across 9 bases. V was clipped by 2 bases and J by 0 bases; unmatched bases: 5. Per germline, CDR1 MNHEY and CDR2 SVGEGT. This CDR3 is built from 16 residues. CDR3 sequence: CASSYPLTSGSYEQYF. CDR3 bases: TGTGCCAGCAGTTACCCATTGACTAGCGGCTCCTACGAGCAGTACTTC.